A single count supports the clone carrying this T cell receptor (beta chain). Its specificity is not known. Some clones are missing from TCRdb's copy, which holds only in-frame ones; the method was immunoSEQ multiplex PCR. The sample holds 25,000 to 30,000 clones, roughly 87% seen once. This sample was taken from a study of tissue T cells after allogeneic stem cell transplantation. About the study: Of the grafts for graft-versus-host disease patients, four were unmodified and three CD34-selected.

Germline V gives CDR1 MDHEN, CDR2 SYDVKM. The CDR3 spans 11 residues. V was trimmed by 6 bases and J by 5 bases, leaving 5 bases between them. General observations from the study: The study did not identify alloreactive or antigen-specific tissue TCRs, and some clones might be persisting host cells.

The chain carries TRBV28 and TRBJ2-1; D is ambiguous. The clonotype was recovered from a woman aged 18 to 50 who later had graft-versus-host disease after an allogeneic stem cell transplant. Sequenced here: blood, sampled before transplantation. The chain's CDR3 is CASRINNEQFF. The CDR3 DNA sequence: TGTGCCAGCAGGATCAACAATGAGCAGTTCTTC.